This T cell receptor beta chain comes out of a study of cytomegalovirus exposure and HLA in healthy donors. For this clone: Its specificity is not known.

Per germline, CDR1 SGHVS and CDR2 FNYEAQ. The length of the CDR3 is 16 residues. The V end lost 5 bases, the J end lost 5 bases, and 18 bases lay between the germline ends. The PCR employed 60 Vbeta primers together with 13 Jbeta primers. TCRdb's copy holds only in-frame clones and misses some; the assay was immunoSEQ multiplex PCR. This table holds roughly 160,000 clones, 80% to 85% found once. General study findings and limits: The authors considered a cluster of highly shared sequence variants likely to be a sequencing artifact. Most of the CMV-associated TCR beta chains (in a later analysis) appeared to be HLA-restricted. In vitro testing confirmed a few CMV-associated chains as specific for CMV antigens. Later analysis placed DRB1 highest and HLA-C lowest in TCR association rates, which differed by HLA locus.

The material sequenced was PBMCs. This rearrangement joins TRBV7-6 to TRBJ1-4, with D unresolved. This sequence was found in a man younger than 40 in good health and CMV-seronegative. The CDR3 region has the DNA TGTGCCAGCAGCACCTCCTCGTCCGGTTGGAATGAAAAACTGTTTTTT. Translation: CASSTSSSGWNEKLFF.